The sequence of this T cell receptor (beta chain) was determined in a study of T cells after yellow fever vaccination. Concerning this clonotype itself: The antigen remains undetermined.

Trimming took 8 bases from V and 3 from J, leaving 17 bases between them. Germline V gene sequence: CDR1 ENHRY, CDR2 SYGVKD. The CDR3 sequence is 14 residues long. The study's findings and limits: FACS-sorted repertoires could harbor abundant contaminating bulk-population clonotypes.

TCRdb processed the 5' RACE reads anew with MiXCR; each CDR3 protein has one entry. The sample holds about 550,000 distinct CDR3 sequences, approximately 21% seen once. This rearrangement joins TRBV10-3 to TRBJ2-7; D is undetermined. The starting material was PBMCs, obtained 15 days after the yellow fever booster vaccination. This clonotype was obtained from a man between 25 and 39 years old who received the YFV17D yellow fever vaccine. CDR3 nucleotides: TGTGCCATCGGAAACTCAGGAAGACTCTACGAGCAGTACTTC. Translating it yields CAIGNSGRLYEQYF.